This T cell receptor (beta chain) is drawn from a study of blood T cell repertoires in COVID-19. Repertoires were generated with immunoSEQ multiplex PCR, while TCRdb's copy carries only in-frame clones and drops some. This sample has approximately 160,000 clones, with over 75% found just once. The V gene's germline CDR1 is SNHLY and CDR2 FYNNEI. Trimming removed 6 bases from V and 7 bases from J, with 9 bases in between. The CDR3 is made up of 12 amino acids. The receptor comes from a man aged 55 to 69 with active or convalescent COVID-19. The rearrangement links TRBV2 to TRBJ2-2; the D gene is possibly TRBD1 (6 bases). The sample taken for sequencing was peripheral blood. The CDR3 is CASSPQGGELFF. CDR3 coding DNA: TGTGCCAGCAGCCCACAGGGCGGGGAGCTGTTTTTT.